The 32 T cell receptor beta chains below come from one sample, sequenced in a study of T cell responses to AZD1222 COVID-19 vaccine. TCRdb's copy holds only in-frame clones and misses some; the assay was immunoSEQ multiplex PCR. The sample holds about 120,000 clones; about 88% are singletons and the top ten take 2% to 3%. Sequenced here: peripheral blood, sampled on day 0 of AZD1222 vaccination. The source of these receptors is an adult in good health.

The chain is built from TRBV27 and TRBJ1-5, with 9 bases aligning to TRBD1. V trimming: 5 bases; J trimming: 9 bases; junction bases outside the gene matches: 8. This CDR3 has 14 amino acids. Germline V gene data show CDR1 as MNHEY and CDR2 as SMNVEV (reference sequence). The CDR3 DNA follows: TGTGCCAGCAGTCTGGGACAGGGCTCGGGGCCCCAGCATTTT. Protein: CASSLGQGSGPQHF.

The table lists this clone with a count of one. The rearrangement joins TRBV28 to TRBJ2-2; a possible D gene is TRBD2 (5 bases). Per the germline V gene, CDR1 is MDHEN and CDR2 is SYDVKM. CDR3 length equals 12 residues. V lost 5 bases, J lost 7 bases, and 8 bases lay in between. As DNA, the CDR3 is TGTGCCAGCAGTGCGGGCATCGGGGAGCTGTTTTTT. It specifies CASSAGIGELFF.

V and J are TRBV2 and TRBJ2-1; D not certain. The CDR3 consists of 9 residues. Trimming took 9 bases from V and 10 from J, leaving 7 bases between them. Germline CDR1 SNHLY, CDR2 FYNNEI. The CDR3: CASGLEQFF. The DNA of the CDR3 is TGTGCCAGTGGATTGGAGCAGTTCTTC.

J is TRBJ1-1 and V is TRBV5-1; TRBD1 aligns across 7 bases. The CDR3 is made up of 11 amino acids. CDR1 and CDR2 (germline): SGHRS, YFSETQ. V dropped 7 bases and J dropped 4; count of bases not matched to a gene: 1. As DNA, the CDR3 is TGCGCCAGCGCAGGGGGCACTGAAGCTTTCTTT. It specifies CASAGGTEAFF. Full variable domain (remainder filled in from reference TRBV5-1 and TRBJ1-1): KAGVTQTPRYLIKTRGQQVTLSCSPISGHRSVSWYQQTPGQGLQFLFEYFSETQRNKGNFPGRFSGRQFSNSRSEMNVSTLELGDSALYLCASAGGTEAFFGQGTRLTVV.

This clone was detected only a few times. The chain combines TRBV6-5 with TRBJ1-1, with D unclear. This CDR3 is 15 amino acids long. V lost 5 bases to trimming and J lost 0 bases, with 13 bases between them. In germline, CDR1 is MNHEY, CDR2 SVGAGI. The CDR3 spells CASSPPRMLNTEAFF. Here the CDR3 DNA reads TGTGCCAGCAGTCCCCCCAGGATGCTGAACACTGAAGCTTTCTTT.

This chain uses TRBV6-1 with TRBJ1-2, with a possible D match to TRBD1 (5 bases). Germline assignment: CDR1 MNHNS and CDR2 SASEGT. The length of the CDR3 is 11 residues. V lost 3 bases, J lost 9 bases, and 8 bases lay in between. The CDR3 reads CASSEGGRYTF. As DNA, the CDR3 is TGTGCCAGCAGTGAGGGGGGTCGCTACACCTTC.

Only one count was recorded for this clone. J is TRBJ2-4 and V is TRBV27; TRBD1 might be the D (5 bases). V was shortened by 5 bases and J by 3 bases, with 17 bases between the two germline ends. This CDR3 is built from 16 residues. Germline assignment: CDR1 MNHEY and CDR2 SMNVEV (reference sequence). The CDR3 DNA reads TGTGCCAGCAGTCCCCGTCAGGGTTTCGGCAAAAACATTCAGTACTTC. The encoded protein is CASSPRQGFGKNIQYF.

The J gene is TRBJ2-1, the V gene TRBV24-1, with 8 positions matching TRBD2. Looked up from germline, CDR1 is KGHDR and CDR2 is SFDVKD. The CDR3 totals 15 residues. V was clipped by 6 bases and J by 8 bases; unmatched bases: 11. In nucleotides, the CDR3 is TGTGCCACCAGTCGAATTGGGACTAGTTTGCATGAGCAGTTCTTC. Residues: CATSRIGTSLHEQFF.

The genes are TRBV5-6 and TRBJ2-2; the D gene is possibly TRBD2 (6 bases). V gave up 4 bases and J gave up 5 bases, with 12 bases separating them. This CDR3 is 14 amino acids long. Germline V lookup: CDR1 SGHDT, CDR2 YYEEEE. The CDR3 here is CASSPPGSTGELFF. The CDR3 coding sequence is TGTGCCAGCAGCCCCCCCGGGAGTACCGGGGAGCTGTTTTTT. Looking up the rest from reference TRBV5-6 and TRBJ2-2 gives the full variable domain: DAGVTQSPTHLIKTRGQQVTLRCSPKSGHDTVSWYQQALGQGPQFIFQYYEEEERQRGNFPDRFSGHQFPNYSSELNVNALLLGDSALYLCASSPPGSTGELFFGEGSRLTVL.

DNA of the CDR3: TGTGCCAGCGGTTCGTTGCAGGGCGCATACAATGAGCAGTTCTTC. Translation: CASGSLQGAYNEQFF. The chain links TRBV28 to TRBJ2-1, with a possible D match to TRBD1 (5 bases). Germline V gives CDR1 MDHEN, CDR2 SYDVKM. This CDR3 has 15 amino acids. V dropped 8 bases and J dropped 4 bases, with 18 bases sitting between them.

The rearrangement joins TRBV7-6 to TRBJ2-3; D remains unclear. The CDR3 has 14 amino acids. Per germline, CDR1 SGHVS and CDR2 FNYEAQ. Trimming shortened V by 3 bases and J by 0 bases, and 7 bases separated the two germline ends. Here the CDR3 DNA reads TGTGCCAGCAGCTTGGTCGGAAGCACAGATACGCAGTATTTT. It translates to CASSLVGSTDTQYF.

This chain joins TRBV6-5 and TRBJ2-7, with no clear D. The germline V and J ends were trimmed by 2 bases and 2 bases, with 10 bases remaining between them. The CDR3 has 14 amino acids. The germline CDR1 and CDR2 sequences are MNHEY and SVGAGI. This chain's CDR3 is CASSYNVGPYEQYF. CDR3 DNA: TGTGCCAGCAGTTACAATGTCGGTCCCTACGAGCAGTACTTC.

The chain has TRBV28 and TRBJ1-2; tentatively, D is TRBD1 (6 bases). The V end was cut by 7 bases, the J end by 7 bases, with 13 bases between. This CDR3 spans 12 amino acids. Germline CDR1 and CDR2: MDHEN and SYDVKM. CDR3 sequence: CASTLEGGGYTF. DNA for the CDR3: TGTGCCAGCACCCTAGAGGGGGGTGGCTACACCTTC.

The chain recombines TRBV19 with TRBJ1-5; D is ambiguous. Per germline, CDR1 LNHDA and CDR2 SQIVND (reference sequence). V gave up 1 base and J gave up 2 bases, with 6 bases separating them. The length of the CDR3 is 14 residues. The chain's CDR3 is CASSIVPGNQPQHF. The CDR3 DNA is TGTGCCAGTAGTATAGTTCCAGGCAATCAGCCCCAGCATTTT.

The chain combines TRBV5-1 with TRBJ2-1, with 7 bases lining up with TRBD2. Trimming took 2 bases from V and 1 from J; bases not matched to a gene: 3. Looked up from germline, CDR1 is SGHRS and CDR2 is YFSETQ. This CDR3 has 15 residues. CDR3 region: CASSFVGGSYNEQFF. The CDR3 DNA follows: TGCGCCAGCAGCTTTGTGGGAGGGTCCTACAATGAGCAGTTCTTC. The full variable domain, completed using reference TRBV5-1 and TRBJ2-1, is KAGVTQTPRYLIKTRGQQVTLSCSPISGHRSVSWYQQTPGQGLQFLFEYFSETQRNKGNFPGRFSGRQFSNSRSEMNVSTLELGDSALYLCASSFVGGSYNEQFFGPGTRLTVL.

The chain recombines TRBV21-1 with TRBJ1-1. TRBV21-1 is designated a pseudogene. This CDR3 comprises 13 residues. CDR3 protein: CASSNSADVEAFF. The CDR3 DNA reads TGTGCCAGCAGCAATTCAGCCGATGTTGAAGCTTTCTTT.

The chain is built from TRBV2 and TRBJ1-5; possibly TRBD1 for D (5 bases). V was cut by 9 bases and J by 3 bases, with 15 bases left in between. CDR1 and CDR2 (germline): SNHLY, FYNNEI. This CDR3 is 14 amino acids long. The CDR3 protein is CASDRDALNQPQHF. CDR3 sequence (DNA): TGTGCCAGTGACCGGGACGCTCTCAATCAGCCCCAGCATTTT.

The chain links TRBV19 to TRBJ1-1; 8 nucleotides align to TRBD1. This CDR3 region has 15 residues. In germline, CDR1 is LNHDA, CDR2 SQIVND (reference sequence). The J segment lost 4 bases and the V segment lost 2 bases, leaving 6 bases of the junction unmatched. CDR3 region: CASSIQGALGTEAFF. For the CDR3, the DNA is TGTGCCAGTAGTATACAGGGGGCTTTGGGCACTGAAGCTTTCTTT.

As DNA, the CDR3 is TGTGCCAGCAGTGAAGGCATGTACAATGAGCAGTTCTTC. It translates to CASSEGMYNEQFF. The chain is built from TRBV6-1 and TRBJ2-1, with D unresolved. The V gene's germline CDR1 is MNHNS and CDR2 SASEGT. This CDR3 is 13 amino acids long. The V and J ends lost 1 base and 4 bases respectively, with 5 bases between them.

This clone has just one count. The chain employs TRBV28 and TRBJ1-5; 9 nucleotides match TRBD1. This CDR3 comprises 14 residues. Unmatched junction bases numbered 5, after V lost 4 bases and J lost 7 bases. Per germline, CDR1 MDHEN and CDR2 SYDVKM. This CDR3 is CASSYRGRGQPQHF. DNA for the CDR3: TGTGCCAGCAGTTACAGGGGGCGCGGGCAGCCCCAGCATTTT.

The J gene is TRBJ2-1, the V gene TRBV2; TRBD1 matches at 7 bases. The junction had 9 bases not matched to a gene; V was cut back by 6 bases and J by 1 base. Germline CDR1 reads SNHLY; CDR2 reads FYNNEI. The CDR3 is made up of 16 amino acids. The CDR3 nucleotides read TGTGCCAGCAGGGTAAACAGGGGAAAATCCTACAATGAGCAGTTCTTC. Amino acid sequence: CASRVNRGKSYNEQFF.

The chain is built from TRBV6-6 and TRBJ1-2; 9 bases align to TRBD1. J lost 0 bases, V lost 8 bases, and 7 bases had no gene match. The germline V gene has CDR1 MNHNY and CDR2 SVGAGI (reference sequence). The CDR3 spans 15 residues. The CDR3 DNA reads as TGTGCCAGCGTACAGGGGGCAGGGGCTAACTATGGCTACACCTTC. Its protein is CASVQGAGANYGYTF.

CDR3 bases: TGTGCCAGTGTTGGGGGGCTCACGGCTAGCGGGACCTACGAGCAGTACTTC. Its protein is CASVGGLTASGTYEQYF. The chain is built from TRBV19 and TRBJ2-7; TRBD2 aligns across 9 bases. From germline, CDR1 is LNHDA and CDR2 SQIVND (reference sequence). The trim removed 8 bases at V and 2 bases at J, leaving 16 bases unmatched. The CDR3 contains 17 residues.

The chain employs TRBV5-1 and TRBJ2-3, with 11 bases that match TRBD2. This CDR3 has 17 residues. Germline V lookup: CDR1 SGHRS, CDR2 YFSETQ. V gave up 4 bases and J gave up 2 bases; unmatched junction bases: 9. In DNA form, the CDR3 reads TGCGCCAGCAGCCTAACCGGGACTAGCGGCGTCACAGATACGCAGTATTTT. Its protein product is CASSLTGTSGVTDTQYF.

The rearrangement uses TRBV5-1 and TRBJ1-1, with D perhaps matching TRBD1 (5 bases). This CDR3 region has 17 residues. Per the germline V gene, CDR1 is SGHRS and CDR2 is YFSETQ. The V and J ends lost 6 bases and 4 bases respectively, with 25 bases between them. Here the CDR3 reads CASIPRGTVGPGTEAFF. The CDR3, as DNA: TGCGCCAGCATACCCCGAGGGACGGTGGGTCCCGGCACTGAAGCTTTCTTT.

The chain couples TRBV20-1 to TRBJ2-7, with D unclear. This CDR3 has 11 amino acids. Germline loops: CDR1 DFQATT, CDR2 SNEGSKA (reference sequence). The ends were cut back, 6 bases at V and 5 bases at J, with 11 bases in the middle. In nucleotides, the CDR3 is TGCAGTGCGCCCAACGGCCACGAGCAGTACTTC. Encoded protein: CSAPNGHEQYF.

The chain links TRBV2 to TRBJ2-7; weak D call: TRBD2 (5 bases). The CDR3 has 14 residues. V was shortened by 7 bases and J by 0 bases, with 13 bases between the two germline ends. From germline, CDR1 is SNHLY and CDR2 FYNNEI. In DNA, the CDR3 is TGTGCCAGCAAGGTCTATGGGAGCTCCTACGAGCAGTACTTC. This gives the protein CASKVYGSSYEQYF.

The chain has TRBV19 and TRBJ1-5, with D possibly being TRBD1 (5 bases). The germline CDR1 and CDR2 sequences are LNHDA and SQIVND (reference sequence). Trimming took off 1 base at V and 2 bases at J, with 15 bases between the two ends. This CDR3 contains 17 residues. CDR3 DNA: TGTGCCAGTAGTATAGGCAGGGTCTCAAATGGCAATCAGCCCCAGCATTTT. Its translation: CASSIGRVSNGNQPQHF.

The chain recombines TRBV19 with TRBJ1-6; TRBD1 matches at 9 bases. CDR3 length: 14 amino acids. Germline lookup yields CDR1 LNHDA and CDR2 SQIVND (reference sequence). V dropped 5 bases and J dropped 7; count of bases not matched to a gene: 3. CDR3 sequence: CASSSDRGNSPLHF. The CDR3 nucleotides read TGTGCCAGTAGTTCGGACAGGGGAAATTCACCCCTCCACTTT.

This clone has just one count. The chain couples TRBV18 to TRBJ2-2, with D possibly TRBD2 on 6 matching bases. V shed 1 base and J shed 7 bases, with 16 bases lying between them. CDR3 length: 16 amino acids. Germline V gene sequence: CDR1 KGHSH, CDR2 LQKENI. This chain's CDR3 is CASSPLPPREGGELFF. The DNA of the CDR3 is TGTGCCAGCTCACCACTCCCTCCGCGGGAAGGCGGGGAGCTGTTTTTT.

The genes are TRBV24-1 and TRBJ2-7; 7 bases match TRBD2. Germline-derived CDR1 and CDR2 are KGHDR and SFDVKD. There are 14 residues in the CDR3. The J segment lost 5 bases and the V segment lost 4 bases, leaving 7 bases of the junction unmatched. The CDR3 is CATSDAGEGNEQYF. As DNA, the CDR3 is TGTGCCACCAGTGACGCTGGGGAGGGAAACGAGCAGTACTTC.

This clone was observed a handful of times. This chain joins TRBV7-2 and TRBJ2-1; D is uncertain. Trimming took off 3 bases at V and 3 bases at J, with 12 bases between the two ends. CDR1 is SGHTA, CDR2 FQGNSA, per germline. The CDR3 is 15 amino acids. This CDR3 is CASSLGPGLYNEQFF. DNA for the CDR3: TGTGCCAGCAGCTTGGGTCCGGGCCTCTACAATGAGCAGTTCTTC.